This record looks at one T cell receptor beta chain sequence and its context. Its antigen is unidentified. The germline V gene encodes CDR1 KGHSH and CDR2 LQKENI. The V end lost 6 bases, the J end lost 3 bases, and 10 bases lay between the germline ends. The CDR3 has 13 amino acids. This sample was taken from a study of T cell responses to AZD1222 COVID-19 vaccine. Overall study results and limits: Spike was spanned by vaccine-associated CD4 TCRs, which were dominant at 160-218 and 743-854. Most donors were white British, females outnumbered males, and clonal diversity was possibly underestimated. After the peak T cell response, and only then, were repertoires sampled.

TCRdb's copy holds only in-frame clones and misses some; the assay was immunoSEQ multiplex PCR. The sample holds 120,000 or so clones; approximately 88% are singletons and the top ten take over 5.5%. This sequence was found in an adult in good health. The chain is built from TRBV18 and TRBJ2-3, with D hard to call. Specimen: peripheral blood, collected on day 0 of AZD1222 vaccination. The CDR3: CASSRVATDTQYF. The CDR3, as DNA: TGTGCCAGCTCCCGAGTAGCTACAGATACGCAGTATTTT.